This T cell receptor (beta chain) was profiled in a study of T cell responses to AZD1222 COVID-19 vaccine. Study-level points and caveats: Compared with day 0, the breadth and depth of the Spike-specific TCR repertoire rose significantly after two doses of AZD1222. Females made up more of the donors, who were largely white British, and clonal diversity may have come out too low. Regions 160-218 and 743-854 held dominance among vaccine-associated CD4 TCRs, which spanned spike.

This CDR3 is built from 14 residues. CDR1 and CDR2 (germline): WSHSY, SAAADI. The V end lost 4 bases, the J end lost 10 bases, and 19 bases lay between the germline ends. This table comes from immunoSEQ multiplex PCR, and its TCRdb copy is limited to in-frame clones, with some not included. The data contain over 150,000 clones, 85% to 95% of them singletons. Remarks on this clone: No antigen is known for it.

This material consisted of peripheral blood, taken 28 days after the second AZD1222 dose. The clonotype originates from an adult who received the AZD1222 COVID-19 vaccine. The rearrangement uses TRBV10-2 and TRBJ1-1; TRBD1 might be the D (5 bases). CDR3 nucleotides: TGCGCCAGCAGTGCTGGGACTTCTAATCTGAGAGCTTTCTTT. Translation: CASSAGTSNLRAFF.